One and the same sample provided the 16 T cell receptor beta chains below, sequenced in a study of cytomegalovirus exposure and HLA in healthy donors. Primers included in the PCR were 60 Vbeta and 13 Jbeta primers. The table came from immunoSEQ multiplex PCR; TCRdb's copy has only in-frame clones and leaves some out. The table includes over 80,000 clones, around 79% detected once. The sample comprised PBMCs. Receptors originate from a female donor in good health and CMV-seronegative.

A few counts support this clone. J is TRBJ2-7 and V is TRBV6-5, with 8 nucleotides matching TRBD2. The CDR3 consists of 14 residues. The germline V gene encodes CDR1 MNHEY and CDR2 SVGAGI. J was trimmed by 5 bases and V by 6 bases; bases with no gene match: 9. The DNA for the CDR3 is TGTGCCAGCAGCGGGACTAGAGGGTTCGACGAGCAGTACTTC. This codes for CASSGTRGFDEQYF.

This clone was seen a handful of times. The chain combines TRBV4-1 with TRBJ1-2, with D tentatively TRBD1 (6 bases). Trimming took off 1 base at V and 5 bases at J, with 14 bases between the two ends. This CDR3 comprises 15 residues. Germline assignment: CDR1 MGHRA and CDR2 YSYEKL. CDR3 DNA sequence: TGCGCCAGCAGCCAAGGGGGGCCCCCTCCATATGGCTACACCTTC. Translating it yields CASSQGGPPPYGYTF.

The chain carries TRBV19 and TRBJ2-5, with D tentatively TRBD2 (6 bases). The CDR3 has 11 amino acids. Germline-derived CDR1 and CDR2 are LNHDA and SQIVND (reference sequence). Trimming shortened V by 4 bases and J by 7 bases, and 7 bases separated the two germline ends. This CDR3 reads CASSRGVTQYF. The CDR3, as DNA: TGTGCCAGTAGTAGGGGGGTGACCCAGTACTTC.

CDR3 sequence: CASSQGRSLGLGSPLHF. In DNA form, the CDR3 reads TGCGCCAGCAGCCAAGGGCGCAGTTTAGGACTAGGATCACCCCTCCACTTT. This chain connects TRBV4-3 to TRBJ1-6; D is uncertain. V lost 1 base and J lost 10, with 20 bases in between. Germline V gene lookup returns CDR1 LGHNA and CDR2 YSLEER. The CDR3 sequence is 17 residues long.

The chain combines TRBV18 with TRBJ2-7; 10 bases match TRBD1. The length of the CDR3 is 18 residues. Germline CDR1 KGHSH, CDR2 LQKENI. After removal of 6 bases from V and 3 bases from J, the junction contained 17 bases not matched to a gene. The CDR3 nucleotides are TGTGCCAGCTCTCGACTTGCACCGGGACAGGGGCCCCGCTACGAGCAGTACTTC. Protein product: CASSRLAPGQGPRYEQYF. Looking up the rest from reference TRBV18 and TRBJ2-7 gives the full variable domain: NAGVMQNPRHLVRRRGQEARLRCSPMKGHSHVYWYRQLPEEGLKFMVYLQKENIIDESGMPKERFSAEFPKEGPSILRIQQVVRGDSAAYFCASSRLAPGQGPRYEQYFGPGTRLTVT.

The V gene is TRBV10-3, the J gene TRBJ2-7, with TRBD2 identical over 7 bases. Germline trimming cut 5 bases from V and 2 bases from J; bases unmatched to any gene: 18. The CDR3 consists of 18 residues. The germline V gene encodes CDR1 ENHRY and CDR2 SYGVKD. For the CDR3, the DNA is TGTGCCATCAGTCTCATGGGCCCTAAAAGCGGGATCCCCTACGAGCAGTACTTC. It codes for CAISLMGPKSGIPYEQYF.

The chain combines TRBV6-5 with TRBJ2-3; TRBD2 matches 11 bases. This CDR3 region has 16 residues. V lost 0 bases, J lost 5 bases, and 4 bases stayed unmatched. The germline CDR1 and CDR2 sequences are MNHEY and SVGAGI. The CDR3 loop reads CASSYSRLAGGDTQYF. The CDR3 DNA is TGTGCCAGCAGTTACTCCCGGCTAGCGGGAGGAGATACGCAGTATTTT.

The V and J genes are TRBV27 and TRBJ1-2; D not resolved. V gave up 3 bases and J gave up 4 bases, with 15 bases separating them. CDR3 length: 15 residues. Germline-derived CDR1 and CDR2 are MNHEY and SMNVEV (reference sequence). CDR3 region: CASSFSDNHPYGYTF. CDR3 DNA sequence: TGTGCCAGCAGTTTCTCCGACAACCACCCCTATGGCTACACCTTC.

This CDR3 is CASSLGGGQETQYF. CDR3 nucleotides: TGTGCCAGCAGCTTAGGGGGGGGCCAAGAGACCCAGTACTTC. The J gene is TRBJ2-5, the V gene TRBV7-9; 7 bases agree with TRBD2. Trimming at V came to 1 base and at J to 1 base, leaving 0 bases not matched to a gene. The germline V gene encodes CDR1 SEHNR and CDR2 FQNEAQ (reference sequence). This CDR3 has 14 amino acids.

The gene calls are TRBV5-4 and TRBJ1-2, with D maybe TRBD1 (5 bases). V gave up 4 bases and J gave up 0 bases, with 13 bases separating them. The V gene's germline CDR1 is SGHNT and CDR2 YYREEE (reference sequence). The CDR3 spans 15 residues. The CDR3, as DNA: TGTGCCAGCAGCGCAACAGGATCCGCTAACTATGGCTACACCTTC. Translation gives CASSATGSANYGYTF.

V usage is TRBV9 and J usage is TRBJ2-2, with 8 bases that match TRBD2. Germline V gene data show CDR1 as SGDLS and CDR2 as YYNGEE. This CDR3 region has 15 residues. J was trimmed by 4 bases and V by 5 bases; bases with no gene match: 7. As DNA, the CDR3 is TGTGCCAGCAGTACCAGCGGGAGTGGCACCGGGGAGCTGTTTTTT. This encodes CASSTSGSGTGELFF.

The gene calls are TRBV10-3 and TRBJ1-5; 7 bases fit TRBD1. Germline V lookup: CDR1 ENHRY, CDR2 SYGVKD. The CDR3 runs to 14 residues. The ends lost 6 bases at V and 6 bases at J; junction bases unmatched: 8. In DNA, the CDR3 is TGTGCCATCAGGGACGGTGCAGGGGGTCAGCCCCAGCATTTT. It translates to CAIRDGAGGQPQHF.

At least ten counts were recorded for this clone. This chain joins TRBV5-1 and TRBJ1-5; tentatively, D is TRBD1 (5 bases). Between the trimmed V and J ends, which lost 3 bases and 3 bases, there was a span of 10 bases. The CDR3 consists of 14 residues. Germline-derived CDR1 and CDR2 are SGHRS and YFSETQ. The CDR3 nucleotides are TGCGCCAGCAGCTCGGGACTTTTCAATCAGCCCCAGCATTTT. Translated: CASSSGLFNQPQHF.

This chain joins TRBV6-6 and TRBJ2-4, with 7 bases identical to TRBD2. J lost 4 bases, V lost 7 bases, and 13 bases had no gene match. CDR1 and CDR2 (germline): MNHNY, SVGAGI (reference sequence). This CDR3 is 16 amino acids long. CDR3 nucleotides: TGTGCCAGCACCCTACCTGGAACGGGGGGAAAAAACATTCAGTACTTC. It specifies CASTLPGTGGKNIQYF.

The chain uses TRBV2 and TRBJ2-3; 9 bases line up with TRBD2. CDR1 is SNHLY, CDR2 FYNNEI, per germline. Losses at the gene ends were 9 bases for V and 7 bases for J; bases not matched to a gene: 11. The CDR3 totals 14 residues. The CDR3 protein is CASLGAGGRYTQYF. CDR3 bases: TGTGCCAGTCTGGGAGCGGGGGGAAGGTATACGCAGTATTTT.

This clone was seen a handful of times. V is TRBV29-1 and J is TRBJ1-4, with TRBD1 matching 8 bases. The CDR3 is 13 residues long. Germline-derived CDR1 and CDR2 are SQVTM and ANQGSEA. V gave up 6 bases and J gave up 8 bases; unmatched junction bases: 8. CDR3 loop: CSVAQGAWEKLFF. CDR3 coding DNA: TGCAGCGTGGCCCAGGGGGCTTGGGAAAAACTGTTTTTT. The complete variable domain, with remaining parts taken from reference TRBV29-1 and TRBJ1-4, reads SAVISQKPSRDICQRGTSLTIQCQVDSQVTMMFWYRQQPGQSLTLIATANQGSEATYESGFVIDKFPISRPNLTFSTLTVSNMSPEDSSIYLCSVAQGAWEKLFFGSGTQLSVL.